Listed below are T cell receptor beta chains from one sample, sequenced in a study of cytomegalovirus exposure and HLA in healthy donors. Measured with immunoSEQ multiplex PCR; TCRdb has only the in-frame clones, and not every one. In the table there are 65,000 to 90,000 clones, about 77% of which are singletons. Material: PBMCs. Source of these receptors: a man aged 55 to 70 in good health and CMV-seronegative. The CDR3 runs from the conserved cysteine through the conserved F or W. The D gene is left open where the match is weak. The size field is filled for only some rows; it gives once, few, many or a size class.

CDR3aa	CDR3nt	abundance	d_gene	j_gene	v_gene
CASLGQGGSQPQHF	TGTGCCAGCCTGGGTCAGGGGGGATCGCAGCCCCAGCATTTT	NA	TRBD1	TRBJ1-5	TRBV6-6
CASGGGAGDEQFF	TGTGCCAGCGGAGGGGGGGCCGGGGATGAGCAGTTCTTC	NA	NA	TRBJ2-1	TRBV27
CSVETRTGLHEQYF	TGCAGCGTTGAAACTCGGACAGGGCTCCACGAGCAGTACTTC	NA	TRBD1	TRBJ2-7	TRBV29-1
CASSPLDRAAHSPLHF	TGTGCCAGCAGCCCACTGGACAGGGCGGCCCATTCACCCCTCCACTTT	NA	TRBD1	TRBJ1-6	TRBV9
CASSVAGQYNSPLHF	TGTGCCAGCAGCGTAGCAGGACAGTATAATTCACCCCTCCACTTT	NA	NA	TRBJ1-6	TRBV9
CASSIGQGAAQPQHF	TGTGCCAGTAGTATAGGACAGGGGGCAGCTCAGCCCCAGCATTTT	NA	TRBD1	TRBJ1-5	TRBV19
CATRDTLGQPQHF	TGTGCCACCAGGGACACACTGGGTCAGCCCCAGCATTTT	many	NA	TRBJ1-5	TRBV6-5
CASLDRAEAFF	TGTGCCAGCTTGGATCGGGCTGAAGCTTTCTTT	NA	NA	TRBJ1-1	TRBV6-5
CASSDGGGRTQYF	TGTGCCAGCAGTGACGGGGGGGGACGAACCCAGTACTTC	NA	TRBD2	TRBJ2-5	TRBV27
CASSAGQVSSGNTIYF	TGTGCCAGCAGCGCGGGACAGGTCAGTTCTGGAAACACCATATATTTT	NA	TRBD1	TRBJ1-3	TRBV9
CAWSTAGAQPQHF	TGTGCCTGGAGTACGGCGGGGGCCCAGCCCCAGCATTTT	NA	NA	TRBJ1-5	TRBV30
CASRGTGELYGYTF	TGCGCCAGCAGAGGGACAGGGGAGCTCTATGGCTACACCTTC	NA	TRBD1	TRBJ1-2	TRBV10-2
CASSLPGGHNEQFF	TGTGCCAGCAGCTTACCGGGGGGACACAATGAGCAGTTCTTC	NA	TRBD2	TRBJ2-1	TRBV7-3
CASSYSPGYGYTF	TGTGCCAGCAGTTACTCGCCGGGCTATGGCTACACCTTC	NA	NA	TRBJ1-2	TRBV6-5
CASSQYSGGATDEQFF	TGTGCCAGCAGTCAATATAGCGGGGGGGCCACGGATGAGCAGTTCTTC	NA	TRBD2	TRBJ2-1	TRBV27
CASSSRTGGRDEQYF	TGTGCCAGCAGCTCCCGGACAGGCGGGCGGGACGAGCAGTACTTC	NA	TRBD1	TRBJ2-7	TRBV11-2
CASSPLFQRGGPDTQYF	TGTGCCAGCAGCCCCCTCTTCCAGCGGGGGGGCCCAGATACGCAGTATTTT	once	TRBD2	TRBJ2-3	TRBV11-2
CASSTRGPSPEQYF	TGTGCCAGTAGTACCAGAGGGCCCTCTCCCGAGCAGTACTTC	NA	NA	TRBJ2-7	TRBV19
CASSLWLGLAAYEQYF	TGCGCCAGCAGCTTGTGGTTGGGGCTAGCGGCCTACGAGCAGTACTTC	NA	TRBD2	TRBJ2-7	TRBV5-1
CASRRETGVTEAFF	TGTGCCAGCCGGCGAGAAACAGGGGTCACTGAAGCTTTCTTT	NA	TRBD1	TRBJ1-1	TRBV6-4
CASSEISEKLFF	TGTGCCAGCAGTGAAATTAGCGAAAAACTGTTTTTT	NA	NA	TRBJ1-4	TRBV6-1
CASTDRLDGNTIYF	TGTGCCAGCACCGACAGGTTGGACGGAAACACCATATATTTT	few	NA	TRBJ1-3	TRBV6-1
CASSQDQGATDTEAFF	TGCGCCAGCAGCCAAGATCAGGGGGCGACGGACACTGAAGCTTTCTTT	NA	TRBD1	TRBJ1-1	TRBV4-1
CASNLQGNTEAFF	TGTGCCAGCAACCTACAGGGTAACACTGAAGCTTTCTTT	few	NA	TRBJ1-1	TRBV6-6
CASSKPDRAPGNTIYF	TGCGCCAGCAGCAAACCCGACAGGGCCCCTGGAAACACCATATATTTT	NA	TRBD1	TRBJ1-3	TRBV5-1
CASSLGYRGYQPQHF	TGTGCCAGCAGCTTAGGGTACAGGGGGTATCAGCCCCAGCATTTT	NA	TRBD1	TRBJ1-5	TRBV7-2
CASRTDLNNEQFF	TGTGCCAGCAGAACGGACTTGAACAATGAGCAGTTCTTC	NA	NA	TRBJ2-1	TRBV6-5
CASSERVGGVQFF	TGTGCCAGCAGTGAACGGGTCGGCGGGGTGCAGTTCTTC	NA	NA	TRBJ2-1	TRBV2
CASSQAYRGPYEQYF	TGTGCCAGCAGCCAGGCCTACAGGGGACCCTACGAGCAGTACTTC	once	TRBD1	TRBJ2-7	TRBV7-8
CASSSSTGGYEQYF	TGTGCCAGCAGTTCATCTACAGGGGGCTACGAGCAGTACTTC	NA	TRBD1	TRBJ2-7	TRBV27
CASSPDRVLDYGYTF	TGTGCCAGCAGCCCCGATCGGGTCTTAGACTATGGCTACACCTTC	NA	NA	TRBJ1-2	TRBV9
CASSPGQDNQPQHF	TGTGCCAGTAGTCCGGGACAGGACAATCAGCCCCAGCATTTT	few	TRBD1	TRBJ1-5	TRBV19
CASSSDISGNTIYF	TGCGCCAGCAGCTCCGACATCTCTGGAAACACCATATATTTT	NA	NA	TRBJ1-3	TRBV5-1
CASSIPGHLSGNTIYF	TGTGCCAGCAGCATACCGGGACACCTCTCTGGAAACACCATATATTTT	NA	NA	TRBJ1-3	TRBV7-9
CASSEQGSAYEQYF	TGTGCCAGCAGTGAGCAGGGGTCGGCCTACGAGCAGTACTTC	NA	NA	TRBJ2-7	TRBV6-1
CASSLSGGEVEKLFF	TGTGCCAGCAGCTTGAGTGGAGGGGAGGTTGAAAAACTGTTTTTT	NA	NA	TRBJ1-4	TRBV7-6
CASSSQGPQHF	TGTGCCAGCAGCTCTCAGGGGCCCCAGCATTTT	NA	NA	TRBJ1-5	TRBV7-9
CASSDRVGGNTEAFF	TGTGCCAGCAGTGATAGAGTAGGGGGGAACACTGAAGCTTTCTTT	NA	NA	TRBJ1-1	TRBV25-1
CASSLFGDRGQETQYF	TGTGCCAGCAGCTTATTCGGGGACAGGGGCCAAGAGACCCAGTACTTC	NA	TRBD1	TRBJ2-5	TRBV7-6
CAGAGFWNSPLHF	TGTGCCGGGGCGGGGTTTTGGAATTCACCCCTCCACTTT	once	NA	TRBJ1-6	TRBV30
CASSSTTGPNTEAFF	TGTGCCAGCAGCAGCACGACAGGGCCGAACACTGAAGCTTTCTTT	few	TRBD1	TRBJ1-1	TRBV7-2
CASSWSGSGEQYF	TGTGCCAGCAGCTGGAGCGGATCGGGGGAGCAGTACTTC	few	NA	TRBJ2-7	TRBV5-5
CASSLTPPGGSMNTEAFF	TGTGCCAGCAGCTTAACACCTCCGGGGGGGTCCATGAACACTGAAGCTTTCTTT	NA	NA	TRBJ1-1	TRBV7-3
CAWTGTGGPDTQYF	TGTGCCTGGACCGGGACAGGGGGCCCAGATACGCAGTATTTT	NA	TRBD1	TRBJ2-3	TRBV30
CASSPGQGTRGPQHF	TGTGCCAGCAGCCCAGGACAGGGGACTAGAGGGCCCCAGCATTTT	NA	TRBD1	TRBJ1-5	TRBV6-1
CASSEFSETQYF	TGTGCCAGCAGTGAATTCTCTGAGACCCAGTACTTC	NA	NA	TRBJ2-5	TRBV2